This record concerns one TCR beta chain sequence. It has no known antigen specificity. There are no base qualities to consult, and no much larger clone falls within one base. This specimen comes from a study of naive and memory T cell subsets (dated by TCRdb to 2017 to 2019). Context from the whole study: The figure summarizing the skin biopsy and whole blood samples listed roughly ten blood donors, 7 tuberculin skin test biopsies and 3 saline control biopsies. Usually PCR2 was run as a SYBR Green qPCR and stopped at a set threshold, although low-input samples could use end-point PCR (roughly 6 cycles) instead. The research as a whole found: The RNA-based method was acknowledged to be potentially sensitive to changes in TCR transcripts with T cell activation and differentiation.

A distance of 9 bases separates the germline ends of V and J, which lose 1 base and 4 bases respectively. The CDR3 runs 15 residues from the cysteine to the phenylalanine. Of all the DNA, just the CDR3 is kept, 45 bases in frame from base 1. The germline V gene encodes CDR1 SGHRS and CDR2 YFSETQ. Libraries came from 5' RACE. The ligated cDNA was amplified in four rounds of PCR with nested alpha and beta constant region primers together with the SP2 primer. For the blood and skin samples, TCR RNA was reverse transcribed with SuperScript IV using primers for the alpha and beta constant regions. An oligonucleotide carrying the Illumina SP2 primer and a UMI was ligated to the cDNA 3' end using T4 RNA ligase 1. The 12-nucleotide UMI was composed of two random hexamers separated by an eight-base spacer, which was included to prevent hairpin formation. TCR alpha and beta chain libraries were processed separately from the second PCR onward, with dual indexing for multiplexing. After pooling, the indexed libraries were analyzed by capillary electrophoresis and sequenced on either an Illumina MiSeq or NextSeq. PhiX DNA at about 5-7% was added to the libraries to raise base diversity and improve cluster recognition. Turning to the authors' computational methods: UMIs were extracted from read 2 by Demultiplexor and combined with the TCR sequence from read 1, and reads were split according to sample indices. Decombinator identified V and J genes and V-J junctions, assigning each TCR a five-part identifier including V and J deletions. Collapsinator used UMIs to correct sequencing errors and PCR amplification heterogeneity, producing a UMI-based abundance for each TCR. CDR3Translator converted identifiers to nucleotide sequence, translated to amino acids, and extracted CDR3 regions using terminal motifs. After normalization to the amount of input RNA, error-corrected alpha and beta TCR counts from blood and skin were compared. TCRdb applied fastp at Q25 and MiXCR to the public reads, then kept only in-frame beta chains. Entries are consolidated by CDR3 protein sequence, retaining the most common genes and DNA. It is TCRdb's table, rather than the study itself, that gives the V and J calls and clone size. Counted in this sample were roughly 62,000 distinct CDR3 sequences; more than 6.5% of them appeared once. In total, the top ten clones hold roughly a fifth of the sample.

Using 3' ligation of a UMI-containing oligonucleotide to TCR cDNA, the study laid out a robust and sensitive protocol to amplify, sequence and analyze TCRs. For whole blood analysis, less than 3 ml of peripheral blood was collected from healthy adult volunteers into Tempus tubes, and RNA was extracted following the manufacturer's instructions. Total RNA was used without cell sorting and was treated with RQ1 DNase before reverse transcription, with a target input of about 1 to 1,100 ng. Skin biopsy and whole blood libraries were made to test pipeline robustness in samples where T cells form a minority population.

This sequence uses TRBV5-1 and TRBJ2-6, with no reliable assignment of the D segment. The receptor's source is a female donor in good health. The DNA sequence follows: TGCGCCAGCAGCTTGATATCGGCCGGGGCCAACGTCCTGACTTTC. Its amino acids are CASSLISAGANVLTF.